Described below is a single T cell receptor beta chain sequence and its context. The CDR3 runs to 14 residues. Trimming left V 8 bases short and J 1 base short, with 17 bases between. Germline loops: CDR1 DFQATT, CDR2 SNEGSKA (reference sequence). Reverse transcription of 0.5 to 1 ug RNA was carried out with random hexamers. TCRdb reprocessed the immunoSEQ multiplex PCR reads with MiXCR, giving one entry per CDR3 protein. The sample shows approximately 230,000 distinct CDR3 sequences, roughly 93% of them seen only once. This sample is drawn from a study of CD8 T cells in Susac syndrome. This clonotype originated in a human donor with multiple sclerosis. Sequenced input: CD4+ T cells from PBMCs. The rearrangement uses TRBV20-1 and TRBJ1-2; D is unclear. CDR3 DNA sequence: TGCAGTACCGATCGAGATGGAGTTAACTATGGCTACACCTTC. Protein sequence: CSTDRDGVNYGYTF.